The entry below gives a single T cell receptor (beta chain) sequence along with its context. Its antigen remains unknown. The data belong to a study of T cell repertoires in cytomegalovirus infection. Study-level background: Public signatures in TCR beta pointed to CMV infection and matching HLA type.

Findings of the study overall: The study identified carriers of CMV plus the relevant HLA from cumulative public TCR beta family frequency.

TCRdb re-derived calls from the reads in MiXCR, one entry per CDR3 protein. The sample has about 360,000 distinct CDR3 sequences, roughly 18% seen once; the top ten hold roughly 9%. The TCR was taken from a human donor in good health (CMV status not recorded). Some clones in this sample may be carry-over from other donors' samples. Source material: PBMCs.

CDR3 sequence: CSATRDNTDTQYF. The CDR3 bases are TGCAGTGCTACGAGGGATAACACAGATACGCAGTATTTT. The chain couples TRBV20-1 to TRBJ2-3; perhaps TRBD2 as D (5 bases). With 4 bases removed from V and 2 bases from J, the gap between germline ends came to 10 bases. CDR1 and CDR2 (germline): DFQATT, SNEGSKA (reference sequence). This CDR3 region has 13 residues.